These 6 T cell receptor beta chains share one sample of origin, sequenced in a study of blood T cells in healthy people across ages. A second roughly 7 to 12 cycle PCR used barcoded and J-beta primers. MiXCR, run by TCRdb on the 5' RACE reads, gives a single entry per CDR3 protein. The table lists about a million distinct CDR3 sequences, roughly 51% of them singletons. Sequenced material: blood. All receptors derive from a woman aged 60-75 years in good health.

The chain is built from TRBV3-1 and TRBJ1-2; D call uncertain. This CDR3 comprises 14 residues. The germline CDR1 and CDR2 sequences are LGHDT and YNNKEL (reference sequence). V dropped 1 base and J dropped 4 bases, with 10 bases sitting between them. The CDR3 loop reads CASSQGATAYGYTF. The CDR3 DNA follows: TGTGCCAGCAGCCAAGGCGCCACTGCCTATGGCTACACCTTC.

This chain links TRBV20-1 with TRBJ2-5; 8 bases line up with TRBD1. This CDR3 comprises 15 residues. CDR1 is DFQATT, CDR2 SNEGSKA, per germline (reference sequence). J gave up 5 bases and V 3 bases, and 11 bases lay outside the gene matches. CDR3 bases: TGCAGTGCTAGTCAAGGACAGGGTTTGAAGGAGACCCAGTACTTC. It translates to CSASQGQGLKETQYF.

The CDR3 spells CASSIQGTPYEQYF. For the CDR3, the DNA is TGTGCCAGCAGCATCCAGGGGACTCCCTACGAGCAGTACTTC. V gene TRBV7-8 combines with J gene TRBJ2-7, with D perhaps matching TRBD1 or TRBD2 (6 bases each). The CDR3 runs 14 residues. Germline values: CDR1 SGHVS, CDR2 FQNEAQ. Trimming stripped 5 bases from V and 2 bases from J, with 13 bases between.

This rearrangement joins TRBV7-9 to TRBJ2-3; no clear D. Germline V gene sequence: CDR1 SEHNR, CDR2 FQNEAQ (reference sequence). Trimming shortened V by 2 bases and J by 8 bases, and 11 bases separated the two germline ends. The CDR3 is 13 residues long. The CDR3 loop is CASSLPIGRTQYF. CDR3 nucleotides: TGTGCCAGCAGCTTACCCATTGGACGTACGCAGTATTTT.

This clonotype was counted between two and nine times. This chain links TRBV6-2 or TRBV6-3 with TRBJ1-6; 8 bases agree with TRBD1. V trimming: 6 bases; J trimming: 0 bases; junction bases outside the gene matches: 7. CDR1 and CDR2 (germline): MNHEY, SVGEGT. This CDR3 has 17 amino acids. DNA of the CDR3: TGTGCCAGCAGAGACAGGGGATCGAGCTCCTATAATTCACCCCTCCACTTT. The encoded protein is CASRDRGSSSYNSPLHF.

This chain joins TRBV29-1 and TRBJ2-5; possible D gene TRBD1, 6 bases. Germline CDR1 reads SQVTM; CDR2 reads ANQGSEA. The CDR3 spans 14 residues. Trimming stripped 7 bases from V and 5 bases from J, with 20 bases between. CDR3 DNA sequence: TGCAGCGACCACGGACAGATTATGGCTGAGACCCAGTACTTC. Translation: CSDHGQIMAETQYF.